This TCR beta chain was observed in a study of T cell clonotyping in hematopoietic cell transplantation. This CDR3 region has 18 residues. The V segment lost 4 bases and the J segment 2 bases; nucleotides outside the gene matches: 9. CDR1 SGHVS and CDR2 FQNEAQ come from the germline V gene. Study-wide results and caveats: At the given depth, recipient repertoires were over 97% de novo clonotypes.

On this clone: Its antigen remains unidentified.

Sequenced by immunoSEQ multiplex PCR; TCRdb stores in-frame clones only, minus some. The table includes about 27,000 clones, approximately 96% detected once. This clonotype was obtained from a man aged 50 to 59 in good health. Some clones in this sample may be carry-over from other donors' samples. Sequencing was done on a sample of peripheral blood mononuclear cells. This chain uses TRBV7-8 with TRBJ2-6, with TRBD1 identical over 9 bases. As DNA, the CDR3 is TGTGCCAGCAGCTCACGGGACAGGGACTCTACTGGGGCCAACGTCCTGACTTTC. Amino acid sequence: CASSSRDRDSTGANVLTF.